This TCR beta chain was identified in a study of blood T cell repertoires in COVID-19 (dated by TCRdb to the early 2020s). Study-wide context: Samples from collaborators originated in the United States, Italy and Spain and spanned both the acute and convalescent phases of COVID-19. A freely available public database, intended as a resource for researchers studying the immune response to SARS-CoV-2, is where the repertoires were released. HLA class I and class II types, where available, came from metadata supplied by the sample provider rather than from assay-based typing. The samples were drawn from two sources: the first 160 participants of the ongoing ImmuneRACE study, and fewer than 1,500 subjects contributed by 6 global collaborators. The material from the prospective study consisted of cDNA or gDNA derived from T cells, B-cell-depleted T cells, or PBMCs. A de-identified subject ID, COVID-19 status, age in years and sex were almost always included in the sample metadata. Deeply sampled blood TCRbeta repertoires from subjects exposed to, actively infected with, or recovered from COVID-19 were included in the dataset.

As for this clone: The specificity of this receptor is unknown. No clone much larger than this one lies a single base away; base qualities are absent.

The immunoSEQ Assay, a bias-controlled multiplex PCR, was used to amplify TCRbeta CDR3 regions from genomic DNA. The published analysis was carried out like this. Within the assay, amplification of reference gene primers was used to estimate how many nucleated cells each sample contained. To quantify the absolute abundance of each unique TCRbeta CDR3 rearrangement, sequence reads were collapsed and filtered. For each sample, productive Simpson clonality was calculated as the square root of Simpson's diversity index over productive rearrangements. TCRdb holds this immuneACCESS table with in-frame rearrangements only. Some clones are missing; in checked studies, unresolved V genes explain under half, and the rest has no known cause. V and J calls and clone size are given by that table; D and trimming were obtained from the DNA. For this sample there are 320,000 or so clones; 80% to 90% appear just once. 5% to 6% of the sample is in the top ten clones.

In the prospective study, participants were about 18 to 89 years old, resided in about two dozen geographic areas of the United States, and were enrolled through a virtual design. In the prospective study, participants were assigned to cohorts based on the clinical history participants reported in a screening survey and a study questionnaire. Recovered participants in ImmuneRACE Cohort 3 were defined by two consecutive negative NP/OP PCR tests, clearance by a healthcare professional, or resolution of symptoms. Mobile phlebotomists in the prospective study collected whole blood, serum and a nasopharyngeal or oropharyngeal swab from every participant. Over a roughly two-month period, participants in the prospective study had the option of providing additional blood draws and questionnaires. Before DNA extraction, prospective study blood samples were shipped either frozen or at room temperature. The CDR3 spans 17 residues, from the cysteine through the phenylalanine. CDR3 DNA only is kept here, 51 bases in frame from base 1. From a lookup of the germline V gene, CDR1 and CDR2 are SGHRS and YFSETQ. V was cut back by 5 bases and J by 1 base, leaving a gap of 21 bases between them.

General conclusions and limits of the study: Clinical and demographic metadata were provided uncurated, with the amount varying by source and participant.

The chain links TRBV5-1 with TRBJ1-1, and possibly TRBD1, on 5 matching bases. The sequence derives from a man aged 30 to 39 who had recovered from COVID-19. The source material was PBMCs or T cells enriched from blood (not recorded which). This receptor carries the CDR3 CASRMGGWEKRNTEAFF. The nucleotides are TGCGCCAGCAGGATGGGGGGTTGGGAGAAGCGGAACACTGAAGCTTTCTTT.